The clone carrying this T cell receptor beta chain was seen a few times. The antigen remains unidentified. CDR1 SGHRS and CDR2 YFSETQ come from the germline V gene. Trimming pared 4 bases from V and 0 bases from J, leaving 7 bases between. The CDR3 totals 13 residues. Profiling relied on immunoSEQ multiplex PCR, and the TCRdb table lists in-frame clones only, not all of them. The top ten clones hold more than 1.5% of a sample with 600,000 to 750,000 clones, roughly 72% of them seen once. The data were obtained in a study of shared clonotypes between healthy human individuals. Study summary: The plates for each donor numbered three CD4 naive, three CD4 memory, two CD8 naive and one CD8 memory. Overall study results and limits: Around 5% was the fraction of naive CD4 clonotypes found shared across a few donors.

The gene calls are TRBV5-1 and TRBJ1-1; no clear D gene. This TCR was recovered from a woman aged 25-40 years in good health. Sample: memory CD4+ T cells sorted from blood. Subset reported: CD45RA-negative fraction. The CDR3 loop reads CASSPALNTEAFF. Written as DNA, the CDR3 is TGCGCCAGCAGCCCGGCCCTGAACACTGAAGCTTTCTTT. Variable domain in full (rest from reference TRBV5-1 and TRBJ1-1): KAGVTQTPRYLIKTRGQQVTLSCSPISGHRSVSWYQQTPGQGLQFLFEYFSETQRNKGNFPGRFSGRQFSNSRSEMNVSTLELGDSALYLCASSPALNTEAFFGQGTRLTVV.